This T cell receptor (beta chain) was observed in a study of blood T cell repertoires in COVID-19. On the study more broadly: From T cells, B-cell-depleted T cells, or PBMCs came the material, which was cDNA or gDNA.

V lost 7 bases, J lost 4 bases, and 16 bases lay in between. The germline gives CDR1 SGHVS, CDR2 FQNEAQ. The length of the CDR3 is 14 residues. The assay was immunoSEQ multiplex PCR, and TCRdb's table has in-frame clones only and misses some. The table records about 82,000 clones, about 83% of them present only once. The specimen was peripheral blood. The chain carries TRBV7-8 and TRBJ1-2; D perhaps matches TRBD1 (6 bases). The sequence was obtained from a woman aged 55 to 70 with acute or convalescent COVID-19. The CDR3 here is CASTDTDRPYGYTF. The CDR3 DNA reads TGTGCCAGCACCGATACAGACAGGCCCTATGGCTACACCTTC.